The source of this T cell receptor (beta chain) is a study of CD8 T cells in Susac syndrome (dated by TCRdb to about 2019). With respect to the entire study: Repertoire sequencing was used to test whether CD8+ T cell activation and differentiation in Susac syndrome was antigen driven. On the study overall, not on this receptor specifically: The number of individuals in the TCR sequencing and HLA analysis was recognized as being relatively small.

CDR1 is given as DFQATT and CDR2 as SNEGSKA, both from the germline V gene (reference sequence). Trimming accounts for 6 bases at V and 1 base at J, while the number of junction bases matched to no gene is 7. Its CDR3 holds 14 amino acids, cysteine through phenylalanine. The only DNA kept is the CDR3, 42 bases in frame from the first base. RNA was extracted using the RNeasy kit, and about 0.45 to 1 ug of the RNA was reverse transcribed with random hexamers. TCR beta CDR3 regions were amplified with the immunoSEQ multiplex PCR assay covering 54 Vbeta and 13 Jbeta segments. PCR amplification bias was corrected using a synthetic template baseline for primer optimization and computational correction. The authors' pipeline ran thus. Reads were annotated to V, D and J genes per IMGT and analyzed with immunoSEQ Analyzer, keeping only productive sequences. To calculate clonality, Shannon entropy was normalized by log2 of the number of productive unique sequences and then subtracted from one. For each patient and control, public and private clones were evaluated within the 100 most prevalent clones. Clones were defined as Susac-specific if absent from the healthy and MS cohorts, from 900 to 1,200 published viral clones and from other ImmuneACCESS disease sequences. Clones were called with MiXCR by TCRdb after fastp trimmed the public reads at Q25, and only in-frame beta chains were retained. Rows matching on CDR3 protein sequence are summarized as one entry with the most common DNA and genes. It is TCRdb's table, rather than the study itself, that gives the V and J calls and clone size. The sample table contains over 130,000 distinct CDR3 sequences; only one count was recorded for 85% to 95% of them. The biggest ten clones account for around 0.11% of the sample.

High-throughput TCR beta sequencing profiled peripheral blood CD8+ and CD4+ T cells from healthy donors, Susac syndrome patients and multiple sclerosis patients. The multiple sclerosis controls were treatment-naive patients whose relapsing-remitting disease, either stable or active, fulfilled the revised McDonald criteria. CD8+ TEMRA cells were enriched by FACS, while bulk CD8+ and CD4+ T cells were purified by magnetic negative isolation. Blood was collected in EDTA tubes and processed within 24 hours, with PBMCs isolated through density gradient centrifugation. PBMCs destined for TCR sequencing were cryopreserved in liquid nitrogen and later thawed in a 37 °C water bath. Purity of sorted or isolated CD4+, CD8+ and CD8+ TEMRA cells was at least 90%. This clonotype was detected once. Its antigen target is currently unknown. Base quality data are lacking; no much larger clone is found one base away. One read alone lends weak support.

The clonotype was recovered from a human donor with multiple sclerosis. The chain is assembled from TRBV20-1 and TRBJ2-3, with 7 central nucleotides matching TRBD1. Sequencing was carried out using CD4+ T cells from PBMCs. CDR3 loop: CSAPRQGRTDTQYF. In nucleotide form, the sequence is TGCAGTGCGCCCAGACAGGGACGCACAGATACGCAGTATTTT.